This entry describes one T cell receptor beta chain. The germline gives CDR1 SGHRS, CDR2 YFSETQ. V lost 0 bases and J lost 8, with 17 bases in between. This CDR3 is built from 15 residues. Produced via immunoSEQ multiplex PCR; TCRdb's table is partial and in-frame only. This table holds 45,000 to 55,000 clones, approximately 84% found once. This sample was taken from a study of T cell clones after liver transplantation. Study overall: Liver transplant recipients had immunosuppression withdrawal attempted within 2 years. Three of the eight recipients were HCV-positive; the rest had non-autoimmune, non-viral transplant indications.

Unstimulated PBMCs were sorted into CD3+CD4+ and CD3+CD8+ populations. The sequences come from CD4+ T cells from blood, collected before liver transplant. The chain recombines TRBV5-1 with TRBJ1-2; D gene ambiguous. The sequence was obtained from a human donor who received a liver transplant. CDR3 sequence (DNA): TGCGCCAGCAGCTTGGAAGGAGGGCCGCCACTCGGCTACACCTTC. Its protein is CASSLEGGPPLGYTF.